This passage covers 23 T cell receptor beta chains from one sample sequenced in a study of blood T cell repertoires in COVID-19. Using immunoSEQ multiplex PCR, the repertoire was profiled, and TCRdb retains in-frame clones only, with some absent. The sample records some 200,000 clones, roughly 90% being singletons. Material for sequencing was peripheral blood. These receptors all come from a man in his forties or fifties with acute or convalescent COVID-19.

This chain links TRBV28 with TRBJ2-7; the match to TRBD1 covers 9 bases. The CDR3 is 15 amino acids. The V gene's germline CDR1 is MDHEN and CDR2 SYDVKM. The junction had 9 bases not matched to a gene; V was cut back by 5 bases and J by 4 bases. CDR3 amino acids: CASSRPGTGSYEQYF. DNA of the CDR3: TGTGCCAGCAGTCGGCCCGGGACAGGGAGTTACGAGCAGTACTTC.

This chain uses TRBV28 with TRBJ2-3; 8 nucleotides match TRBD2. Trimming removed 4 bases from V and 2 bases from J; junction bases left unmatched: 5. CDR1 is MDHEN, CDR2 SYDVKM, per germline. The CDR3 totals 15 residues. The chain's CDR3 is CASSSGTSSTDTQYF. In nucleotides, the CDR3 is TGTGCCAGCAGTTCAGGGACTAGTTCCACAGATACGCAGTATTTT.

The CDR3 protein is CASSSDPLAGGLAGELFF. CDR3 in DNA: TGTGCCAGCAGCTCAGATCCACTAGCGGGGGGGTTAGCCGGGGAGCTGTTTTTT. The chain uses TRBV7-2 and TRBJ2-2; 13 positions agree with TRBD2. J was trimmed by 6 bases and V by 4 bases; bases with no gene match: 11. This CDR3 is built from 18 residues. Germline loops: CDR1 SGHTA, CDR2 FQGNSA.

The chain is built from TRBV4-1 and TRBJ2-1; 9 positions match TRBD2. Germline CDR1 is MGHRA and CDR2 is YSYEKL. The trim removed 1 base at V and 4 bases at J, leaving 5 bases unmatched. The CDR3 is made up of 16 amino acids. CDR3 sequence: CASSQAGGGAYNEQFF. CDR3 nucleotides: TGCGCCAGCAGCCAAGCAGGCGGGGGGGCTTACAATGAGCAGTTCTTC.

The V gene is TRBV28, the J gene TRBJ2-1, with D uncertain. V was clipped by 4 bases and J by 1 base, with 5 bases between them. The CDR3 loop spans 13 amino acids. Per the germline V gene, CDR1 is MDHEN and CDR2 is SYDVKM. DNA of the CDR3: TGTGCCAGCAGTTCACTATCCTACAATGAGCAGTTCTTC. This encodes CASSSLSYNEQFF.

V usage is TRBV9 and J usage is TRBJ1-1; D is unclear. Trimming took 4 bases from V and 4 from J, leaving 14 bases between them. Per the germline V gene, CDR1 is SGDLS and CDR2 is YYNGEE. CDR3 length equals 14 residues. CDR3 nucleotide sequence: TGTGCCAGCAGCACAAGCGAGGGCTTCACTGAAGCTTTCTTT. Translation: CASSTSEGFTEAFF.

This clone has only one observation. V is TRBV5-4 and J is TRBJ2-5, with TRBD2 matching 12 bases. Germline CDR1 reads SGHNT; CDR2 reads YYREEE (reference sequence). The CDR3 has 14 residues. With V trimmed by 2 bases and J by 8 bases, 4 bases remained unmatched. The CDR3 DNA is TGTGCCAGCAGCTTATCTAGCGGGGGGGCAACCCAGTACTTC. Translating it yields CASSLSSGGATQYF.

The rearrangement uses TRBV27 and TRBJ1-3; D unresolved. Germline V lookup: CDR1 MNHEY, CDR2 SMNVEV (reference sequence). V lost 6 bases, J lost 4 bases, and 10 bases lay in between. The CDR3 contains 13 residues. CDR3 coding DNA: TGTGCCAGCAGCCCCTCTTCGGGAAACACCATATATTTT. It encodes CASSPSSGNTIYF.

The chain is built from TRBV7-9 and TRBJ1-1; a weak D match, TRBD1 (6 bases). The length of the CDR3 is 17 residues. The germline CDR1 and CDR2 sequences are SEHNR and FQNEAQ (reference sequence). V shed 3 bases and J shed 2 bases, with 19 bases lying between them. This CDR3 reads CASSLTAGAEPNTEAFF. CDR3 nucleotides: TGTGCCAGCAGCTTGACAGCAGGGGCGGAACCTAACACTGAAGCTTTCTTT. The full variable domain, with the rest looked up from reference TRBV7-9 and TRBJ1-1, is DTGVSQNPRHKITKRGQNVTFRCDPISEHNRLYWYRQTLGQGPEFLTYFQNEAQLEKSRLLSDRFSAERPKGSFSTLEIQRTEQGDSAMYLCASSLTAGAEPNTEAFFGQGTRLTVV.

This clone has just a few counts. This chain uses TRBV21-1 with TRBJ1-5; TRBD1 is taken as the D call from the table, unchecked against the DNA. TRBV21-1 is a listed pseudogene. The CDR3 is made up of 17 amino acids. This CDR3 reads CASSKVRGRVVHQPQHF. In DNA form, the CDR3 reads TGTGCCAGCAGCAAAGTAAGGGGCAGGGTTGTTCATCAGCCCCAGCATTTT.

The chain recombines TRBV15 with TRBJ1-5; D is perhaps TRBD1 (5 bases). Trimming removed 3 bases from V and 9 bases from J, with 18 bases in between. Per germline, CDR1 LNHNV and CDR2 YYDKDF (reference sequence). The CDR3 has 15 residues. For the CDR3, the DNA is TGTGCCACCAGCAGGGGAGGGGAGGGGACCTTGCCCCAGCATTTT. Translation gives CATSRGGEGTLPQHF.

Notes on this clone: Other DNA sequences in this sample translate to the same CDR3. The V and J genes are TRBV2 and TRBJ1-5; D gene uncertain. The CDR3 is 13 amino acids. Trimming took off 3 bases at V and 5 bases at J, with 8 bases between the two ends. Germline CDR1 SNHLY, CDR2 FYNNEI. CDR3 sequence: CASSEGRYQPQHF. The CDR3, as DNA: TGTGCCAGCAGTGAGGGGAGGTATCAGCCCCAGCATTTT.

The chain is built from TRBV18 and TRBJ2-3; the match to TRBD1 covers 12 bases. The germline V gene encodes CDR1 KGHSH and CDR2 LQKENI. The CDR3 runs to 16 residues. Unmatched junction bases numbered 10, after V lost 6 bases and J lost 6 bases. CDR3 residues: CASSFTAGTGGDTQYF. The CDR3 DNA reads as TGTGCCAGCTCTTTTACGGCCGGGACAGGGGGCGATACGCAGTATTTT.

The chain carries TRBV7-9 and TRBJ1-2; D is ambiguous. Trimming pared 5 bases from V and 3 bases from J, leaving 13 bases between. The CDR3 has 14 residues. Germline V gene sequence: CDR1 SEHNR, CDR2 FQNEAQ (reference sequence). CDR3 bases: TGTGCCAGCAGCCCCGGGATAGGTGACTATGGCTACACCTTC. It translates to CASSPGIGDYGYTF.

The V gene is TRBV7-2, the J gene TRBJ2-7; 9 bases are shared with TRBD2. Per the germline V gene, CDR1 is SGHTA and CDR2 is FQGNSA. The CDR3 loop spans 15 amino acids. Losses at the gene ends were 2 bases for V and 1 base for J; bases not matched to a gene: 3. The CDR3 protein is CASSLNLAGSYEQYV. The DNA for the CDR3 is TGTGCCAGCAGCTTAAACCTAGCGGGGTCCTACGAGCAGTACGTC.

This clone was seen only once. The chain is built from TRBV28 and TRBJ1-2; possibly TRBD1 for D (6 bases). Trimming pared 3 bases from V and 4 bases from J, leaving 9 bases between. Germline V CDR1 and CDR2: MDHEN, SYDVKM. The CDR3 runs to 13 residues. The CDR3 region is CASSFGQTYGYTF. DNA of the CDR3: TGTGCCAGCAGTTTTGGACAGACCTATGGCTACACCTTC.

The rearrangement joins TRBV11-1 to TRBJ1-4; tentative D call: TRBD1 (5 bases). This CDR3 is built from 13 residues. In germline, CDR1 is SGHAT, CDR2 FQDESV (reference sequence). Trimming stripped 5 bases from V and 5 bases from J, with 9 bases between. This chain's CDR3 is CASSTRQNEKLFF. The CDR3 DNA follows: TGTGCCAGCAGCACAAGACAGAATGAAAAACTGTTTTTT.

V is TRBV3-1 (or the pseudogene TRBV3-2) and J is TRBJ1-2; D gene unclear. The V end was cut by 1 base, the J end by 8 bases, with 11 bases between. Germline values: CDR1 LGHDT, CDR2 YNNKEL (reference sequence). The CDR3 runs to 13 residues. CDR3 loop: CASSQGARTGYTF. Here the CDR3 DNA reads TGTGCCAGCAGCCAAGGGGCACGAACCGGCTACACCTTC.

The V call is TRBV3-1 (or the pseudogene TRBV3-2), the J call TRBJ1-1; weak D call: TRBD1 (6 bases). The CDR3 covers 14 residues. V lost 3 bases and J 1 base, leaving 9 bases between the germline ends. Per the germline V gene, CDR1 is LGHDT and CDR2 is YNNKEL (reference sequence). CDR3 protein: CASSHQGQNTEAFF. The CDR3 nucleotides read TGTGCCAGCAGCCACCAGGGACAGAACACTGAAGCTTTCTTT.

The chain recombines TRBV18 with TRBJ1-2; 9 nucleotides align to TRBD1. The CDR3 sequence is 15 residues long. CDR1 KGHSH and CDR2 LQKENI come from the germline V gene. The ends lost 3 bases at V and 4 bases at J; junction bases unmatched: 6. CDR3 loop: CASSPDTGGTYGYTF. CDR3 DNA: TGTGCCAGCTCACCTGACACAGGGGGCACCTATGGCTACACCTTC.

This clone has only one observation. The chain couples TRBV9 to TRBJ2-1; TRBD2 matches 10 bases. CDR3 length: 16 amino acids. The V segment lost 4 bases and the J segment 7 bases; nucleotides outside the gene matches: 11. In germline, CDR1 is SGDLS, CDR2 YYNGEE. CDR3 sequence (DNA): TGTGCCAGCAGCCCCAGAGCGGGAGGGCCTGAAAATGAGCAGTTCTTC. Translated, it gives CASSPRAGGPENEQFF.

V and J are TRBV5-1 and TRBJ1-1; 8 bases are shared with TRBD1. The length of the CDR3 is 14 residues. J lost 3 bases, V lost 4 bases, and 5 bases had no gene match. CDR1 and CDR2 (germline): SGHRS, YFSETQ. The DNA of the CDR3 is TGCGCCAGCAGCCCCGGACAGGGCGACACTGAAGCTTTCTTT. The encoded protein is CASSPGQGDTEAFF.

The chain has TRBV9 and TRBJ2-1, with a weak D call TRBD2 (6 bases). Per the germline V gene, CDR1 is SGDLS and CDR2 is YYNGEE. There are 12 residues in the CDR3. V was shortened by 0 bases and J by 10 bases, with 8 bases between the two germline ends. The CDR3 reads CASSVDGGEQFF. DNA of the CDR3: TGTGCCAGCAGCGTAGATGGAGGGGAGCAGTTCTTC.